This T cell receptor (beta chain) was sequenced in a study of blood T cell repertoires in COVID-19. Study-wide context: Both acute and convalescent COVID-19 samples were obtained from the United States, Italy and Spain.

Between the trimmed V and J ends, which lost 4 bases and 2 bases, there was a span of 6 bases. Germline-derived CDR1 and CDR2 are SGDLS and YYNGEE. The CDR3 runs to 12 residues. In the authors' workflow: From reference gene primer amplification, estimates of nucleated cell counts were derived. Sequencing was performed with immunoSEQ multiplex PCR; in TCRdb, only in-frame clones are kept and a portion is missing. That table furnishes V, J and clone size, whereas the DNA furnished D and trimming. The table shows about 380,000 clones, with approximately 87% occurring only once. This chain uses TRBV9 with TRBJ1-1; no definite D call. This TCR came from a man aged 30-40 years who had recovered from COVID-19. Material for sequencing was PBMCs or T cells enriched from blood (not recorded which). The CDR3 region is CASSRSNTEAFF. CDR3 bases: TGTGCCAGCAGCCGTTCCAACACTGAAGCTTTCTTT.